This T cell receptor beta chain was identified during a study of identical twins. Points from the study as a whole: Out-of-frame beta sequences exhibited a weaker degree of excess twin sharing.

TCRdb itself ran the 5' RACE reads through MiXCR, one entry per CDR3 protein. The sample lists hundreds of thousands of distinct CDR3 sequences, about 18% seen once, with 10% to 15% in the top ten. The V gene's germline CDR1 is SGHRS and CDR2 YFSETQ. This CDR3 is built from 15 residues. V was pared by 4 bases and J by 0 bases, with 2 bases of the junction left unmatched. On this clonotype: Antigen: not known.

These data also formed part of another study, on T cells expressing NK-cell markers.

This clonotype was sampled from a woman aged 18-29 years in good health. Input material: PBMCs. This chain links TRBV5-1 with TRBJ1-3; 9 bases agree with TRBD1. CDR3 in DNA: TGCGCCAGCAGCGTGACAGGGGGCTCTGGAAACACCATATATTTT. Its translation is CASSVTGGSGNTIYF.